This is a list of T cell receptor beta chains from one sample in a study of cytomegalovirus exposure and HLA in healthy donors. Libraries were prepared by immunoSEQ multiplex PCR; TCRdb keeps only in-frame clonotypes and omits some of them. This sample has some 120,000 clones, with about 74% found just once. Sequenced sample: PBMCs. The receptors here all came from a middle-aged man in good health and CMV-seropositive. The CDR3 runs from the conserved cysteine through the conserved F or W. The D gene is left open where the match is weak. Size values are once, few and many counts, or a class for expanded clones, and some rows have none.

v_gene: TRBV4-1
j_gene: TRBJ2-7
abundance: .
d_gene: TRBD2
CDR3nt: TGCGCCAGCAGCCAGGGGGTACTAGCGGGAGAGCAGTACTTC
CDR3aa: CASSQGVLAGEQYF

v_gene: TRBV29-1
j_gene: TRBJ1-1
abundance: .
d_gene: .
CDR3nt: TGCAGCGTTGGGCCGCAGTCTGAAGCTTTCTTT
CDR3aa: CSVGPQSEAFF

v_gene: TRBV5-6
j_gene: TRBJ2-7
abundance: once
d_gene: .
CDR3nt: TGTGCCAGCAGCCTCCCTCCCTACGAGCAGTACTTC
CDR3aa: CASSLPPYEQYF

v_gene: TRBV5-4
j_gene: TRBJ1-6
abundance: .
d_gene: .
CDR3nt: TGTGCCAGCAGCTTGGGCAGGGACTATAATTCACCCCTCCACTTT
CDR3aa: CASSLGRDYNSPLHF

v_gene: TRBV5-1
j_gene: TRBJ1-2
abundance: .
d_gene: TRBD1
CDR3nt: TGCGCCAGCAGCCTGGACAGGGTATTCGACTATGGCTACACCTTC
CDR3aa: CASSLDRVFDYGYTF

v_gene: TRBV28
j_gene: TRBJ2-5
abundance: .
d_gene: .
CDR3nt: TGTGCCAGCAGTTTTCAGGGGGGATTCGTAGAGACCCAGTACTTC
CDR3aa: CASSFQGGFVETQYF

v_gene: TRBV5-1
j_gene: TRBJ2-2
abundance: .
d_gene: TRBD2
CDR3nt: TGCGCCAGCAGCCCATACAGCGGGAGCTCTCCCGGGGAGCTGTTTTTT
CDR3aa: CASSPYSGSSPGELFF

v_gene: TRBV5-1
j_gene: TRBJ2-7
abundance: .
d_gene: TRBD2
CDR3nt: TGCGCCAGCAGCTTTTCTACCGGACTAGCGGGCGAGCAGTACTTC
CDR3aa: CASSFSTGLAGEQYF

v_gene: TRBV2
j_gene: TRBJ2-7
abundance: few
d_gene: TRBD1
CDR3nt: TGTGCCAGCAGTGCGACAGGGAACTACGAGCAGTACTTC
CDR3aa: CASSATGNYEQYF

v_gene: TRBV5-8
j_gene: TRBJ1-4
abundance: .
d_gene: TRBD1
CDR3nt: TGTGCCAGCAGCCCCGGGACAGGGGTAGCAACTAATGAAAAACTGTTTTTT
CDR3aa: CASSPGTGVATNEKLFF

v_gene: TRBV18
j_gene: TRBJ1-5
abundance: .
d_gene: TRBD1
CDR3nt: TGTGCCAGCTCACCACAGACAGGGTCGAATCAGCCCCAGCATTTT
CDR3aa: CASSPQTGSNQPQHF

v_gene: TRBV6-5
j_gene: TRBJ1-4
abundance: .
d_gene: TRBD1
CDR3nt: TGTGCCAGCAGTTACAGGGGACAGAGTAATGAAAAACTGTTTTTT
CDR3aa: CASSYRGQSNEKLFF

v_gene: TRBV28
j_gene: TRBJ2-7
abundance: .
d_gene: TRBD2
CDR3nt: TGTGCCAGCAGTCTAGCGGGGTCTGGGGGTTACGAGCAGTACTTC
CDR3aa: CASSLAGSGGYEQYF

v_gene: TRBV27
j_gene: TRBJ2-3
abundance: .
d_gene: TRBD2
CDR3nt: TGTGCCACCCGACTAGCGGGAGGAGATACGCAGTATTTT
CDR3aa: CATRLAGGDTQYF

v_gene: TRBV19
j_gene: TRBJ2-3
abundance: .
d_gene: TRBD2
CDR3nt: TGTGCCAGTTCTACTAGCGGGGGCACAGATACGCAGTATTTT
CDR3aa: CASSTSGGTDTQYF

v_gene: TRBV5-4
j_gene: TRBJ2-2
abundance: .
d_gene: TRBD1
CDR3nt: TGTGCCAGCAGCTTGGGGGGTGACAGGGGCCCCGGGGAGCTGTTTTTT
CDR3aa: CASSLGGDRGPGELFF

v_gene: TRBV5-8
j_gene: TRBJ1-6
abundance: few
d_gene: .
CDR3nt: TGTGCCAGCAGCTTGTTCTCAGGGGACCATTCACCCCTCCACTTT
CDR3aa: CASSLFSGDHSPLHF

v_gene: TRBV25-1
j_gene: TRBJ1-1
abundance: .
d_gene: TRBD1
CDR3nt: TGTGCCACCATTGGACAGGGTGGAACTGAAGCTTTCTTT
CDR3aa: CATIGQGGTEAFF

v_gene: TRBV19
j_gene: TRBJ2-2
abundance: .
d_gene: TRBD2
CDR3nt: TGTGCCAGTAGTATCCGGGGGGGGCGAACCGGGGAGCTGTTTTTT
CDR3aa: CASSIRGGRTGELFF

v_gene: TRBV9
j_gene: TRBJ2-3
abundance: .
d_gene: TRBD1
CDR3nt: TGTGCCAGCAGCGTGGGGACAGGGACAGATACGCAGTATTTT
CDR3aa: CASSVGTGTDTQYF

v_gene: TRBV5-6
j_gene: TRBJ2-1
abundance: .
d_gene: TRBD2
CDR3nt: TGTGCCAGCAGCTCCGGGACTAGGCTTGCGGATGAGCAGTTCTTC
CDR3aa: CASSSGTRLADEQFF

v_gene: TRBV19
j_gene: TRBJ2-7
abundance: once
d_gene: .
CDR3nt: TGTGCCAGTAGCAAAGAGCCTTCCTACGAGCAGTACTTC
CDR3aa: CASSKEPSYEQYF

v_gene: TRBV27
j_gene: TRBJ2-7
abundance: once
d_gene: .
CDR3nt: TGTGCCAGCGGTCCGGGGGGCCCCTACGAGCAGTACTTC
CDR3aa: CASGPGGPYEQYF

v_gene: TRBV7-6
j_gene: TRBJ2-2
abundance: .
d_gene: TRBD2
CDR3nt: TGTGCCAGCAGCCCAGGGTCTAGCGGGATGGGGGGCACCGGGGAGCTGTTTTTT
CDR3aa: CASSPGSSGMGGTGELFF

v_gene: TRBV18
j_gene: TRBJ2-5
abundance: few
d_gene: .
CDR3nt: TGTGCCAGCTCACCACCTTCAGGGAGGCAAGAGACCCAGTACTTC
CDR3aa: CASSPPSGRQETQYF

v_gene: TRBV9
j_gene: TRBJ2-7
abundance: .
d_gene: TRBD2
CDR3nt: TGTGCCAGCAGCGTGAGACCCGAGCGGGGTCGCGAGCAGTACTTC
CDR3aa: CASSVRPERGREQYF

v_gene: TRBV5-1
j_gene: TRBJ2-7
abundance: .
d_gene: TRBD2
CDR3nt: TGCGCCAGCAGCTTGACTAGCGGGAGTGGCTACGAGCAGTACTTC
CDR3aa: CASSLTSGSGYEQYF

v_gene: TRBV19
j_gene: TRBJ2-7
abundance: .
d_gene: TRBD1
CDR3nt: TGTGCCAGTAGTTCCCTGGACAGGGTCTACGAGCAGTACTTC
CDR3aa: CASSSLDRVYEQYF

v_gene: TRBV27
j_gene: TRBJ2-2
abundance: few
d_gene: TRBD1
CDR3nt: TGTGCCAGCAGTCCAAAGGGGGCATCGAACACCGGGGAGCTGTTTTTT
CDR3aa: CASSPKGASNTGELFF

v_gene: TRBV25-1
j_gene: TRBJ2-7
abundance: .
d_gene: TRBD2
CDR3nt: TGTGCCAGCAGTAAACTAGCGGGAGTCGAGCAGTACTTC
CDR3aa: CASSKLAGVEQYF

v_gene: TRBV20-1
j_gene: TRBJ2-2
abundance: .
d_gene: .
CDR3nt: TGCAGTGCTGCAGGGTCCGGGGAGCTGTTTTTT
CDR3aa: CSAAGSGELFF

v_gene: TRBV10-3
j_gene: TRBJ2-2
abundance: .
d_gene: .
CDR3nt: TGTGCCATGGGAGGACAGGCCACCGGGGAGCTGTTTTTT
CDR3aa: CAMGGQATGELFF

v_gene: TRBV7-9
j_gene: TRBJ2-1
abundance: .
d_gene: .
CDR3nt: TGTGCCAGCAGCCCTCAAGGGGGTAAGAACAATGAGCAGTTCTTC
CDR3aa: CASSPQGGKNNEQFF

v_gene: TRBV27
j_gene: TRBJ1-4
abundance: .
d_gene: TRBD1
CDR3nt: TGTGCCAGCAGTTTAAGGCGCGGGACAGTGTTTTTTGGGGACTCTAATGAAAAACTGTTTTTT
CDR3aa: CASSLRRGTVFFGDSNEKLFF

v_gene: TRBV28
j_gene: TRBJ2-7
abundance: .
d_gene: TRBD2
CDR3nt: TGTGCCAGCAAGGGCGGCGGGGGGGCGGGTACCTACGAGCAGTACTTC
CDR3aa: CASKGGGGAGTYEQYF

v_gene: TRBV6-5
j_gene: TRBJ2-7
abundance: .
d_gene: TRBD1
CDR3nt: TGTGCCAGCAGGGACAGGGGGGTTGGCGAGCAGTACTTC
CDR3aa: CASRDRGVGEQYF

v_gene: TRBV11-2
j_gene: TRBJ2-7
abundance: few
d_gene: TRBD2
CDR3nt: TGTGCCAGCAGCTTAGTGCGGGGCCTAGCGGAGACAATTTACGAGCAGTACTTC
CDR3aa: CASSLVRGLAETIYEQYF

v_gene: TRBV13
j_gene: TRBJ1-1
abundance: .
d_gene: TRBD1
CDR3nt: TGTGCCAGCAGCTTCCTCCCAGCTAGACAGGGGCACAACACTGAAGCTTTCTTT
CDR3aa: CASSFLPARQGHNTEAFF

v_gene: TRBV2
j_gene: TRBJ2-3
abundance: .
d_gene: .
CDR3nt: TGTGCCAGCAGTGAAGCGCTTCTGCTGGCAGGCACAGATACGCAGTATTTT
CDR3aa: CASSEALLLAGTDTQYF

v_gene: TRBV14
j_gene: TRBJ2-7
abundance: .
d_gene: .
CDR3nt: TGTGCCAGCAGCCAAGAGACTATGGGAGGATACGAGCAGTACTTC
CDR3aa: CASSQETMGGYEQYF

v_gene: TRBV11-1
j_gene: TRBJ2-3
abundance: .
d_gene: .
CDR3nt: TGTGCCAGCAGCTTAGCCCCGTCCAGCACAGATACGCAGTATTTT
CDR3aa: CASSLAPSSTDTQYF

v_gene: TRBV6-5
j_gene: TRBJ2-4
abundance: .
d_gene: TRBD1
CDR3nt: TGTGCCAGCAGTCTCCCGGGACAGGAGTCCATTCAGTACTTC
CDR3aa: CASSLPGQESIQYF

v_gene: TRBV11-2
j_gene: TRBJ1-1
abundance: .
d_gene: .
CDR3nt: TGTGCCAGCAGCTTAGTGGCGGATGATTGGGGCGTCACTGAAGCTTTCTTT
CDR3aa: CASSLVADDWGVTEAFF

v_gene: TRBV5-1
j_gene: TRBJ2-3
abundance: few
d_gene: TRBD2
CDR3nt: TGCGCCAGCAGCCCCGGACTAGGAAGCACAGATACGCAGTATTTT
CDR3aa: CASSPGLGSTDTQYF

v_gene: TRBV18
j_gene: TRBJ1-3
abundance: few
d_gene: .
CDR3nt: TGTGCCAGCTCACCATCGGGAAACACCATATATTTT
CDR3aa: CASSPSGNTIYF

v_gene: TRBV15
j_gene: TRBJ2-7
abundance: .
d_gene: .
CDR3nt: TGTGCCACCAGCAGAGATTCGCCAGGGCCGGGCAGCTCCTACGAGCAGTACTTC
CDR3aa: CATSRDSPGPGSSYEQYF

v_gene: TRBV25-1
j_gene: TRBJ1-1
abundance: .
d_gene: TRBD1
CDR3nt: TGTGCCAGCAGAAGGGACAGGGGCTACTCAGCTTTCTTT
CDR3aa: CASRRDRGYSAFF